The 27 T cell receptor beta chains reported below all come from one sample, sequenced in a study of blood T cells in healthy people across ages. It was with a sample-barcoded 5' primer and a J-beta primer mix that a second PCR of roughly 6 to 12 cycles was run. A single record per CDR3 protein comes from TCRdb applying MiXCR to the 5' RACE reads. This table holds around 1,000,000 distinct CDR3 sequences, under 30% found once. Separately, the same data were catalogued under a study of T cells of mothers and their children.

Source material: blood. The receptors derive from a girl aged 2-10 years in good health.

The chain combines TRBV29-1 with TRBJ1-2; tentatively, D is TRBD1 (5 bases). V lost 0 bases and J 2 bases, leaving 16 bases between the germline ends. The germline gives CDR1 SQVTM, CDR2 ANQGSEA. The CDR3 has 16 amino acids. CDR3 residues: CSVEDWEGRRNYGYTF. The DNA of the CDR3 is TGCAGCGTTGAAGATTGGGAGGGGAGGCGAAACTATGGCTACACCTTC.

There are a few counts of this clonotype. J is TRBJ2-7 and V is TRBV25-1, with a possible D match to TRBD1 (5 bases). This CDR3 region has 16 residues. Germline V gene sequence: CDR1 MGHDK, CDR2 SYGVNS. Trimming removed 4 bases at V and 4 bases at J, with 20 bases between. The CDR3 DNA is TGTGCCAGCAGTGGATGGAGTAATAGGGGCCGGTACGAGCAGTACTTC. It encodes CASSGWSNRGRYEQYF.

The chain recombines TRBV12-5 with TRBJ2-5, with D unresolved. Trimming removed 1 base at V and 2 bases at J, with 17 bases between. CDR1 is LGHNT, CDR2 FRNRAP, per germline. The CDR3 spans 17 residues. CDR3 protein: CASGLGSSSSAQETQYF. The CDR3, as DNA: TGTGCTAGTGGTTTGGGGTCCTCCAGCTCGGCACAAGAGACCCAGTACTTC.

The genes are TRBV10-3 and TRBJ1-3; D gene ambiguous. The CDR3 spans 14 residues. The germline V gene has CDR1 ENHRY and CDR2 SYGVKD. V was pared by 7 bases and J by 0 bases, with 10 bases between. CDR3 sequence: CAIKEDLSGNTIYF. CDR3 sequence (DNA): TGTGCCATCAAGGAGGACCTCTCTGGAAACACCATATATTTT.

This clonotype has more than one count but fewer than ten. The rearrangement uses TRBV29-1 and TRBJ2-5; D not certain. Trimming removed 6 bases from V and 1 base from J, with 15 bases in between. The CDR3 length is 14 residues. Germline V gene lookup returns CDR1 SQVTM and CDR2 ANQGSEA. The CDR3 sequence is CSVFPASLQETQYF. CDR3 nucleotides: TGCAGCGTATTCCCCGCCAGCCTCCAAGAGACCCAGTACTTC.

This clonotype was found once. The gene calls are TRBV28 and TRBJ2-5; D is uncertain. The last part of the DNA fits TRBJ2-7 better; the J call may be wrong. Germline V gives CDR1 MDHEN, CDR2 SYDVKM. The CDR3 is 13 amino acids. The CDR3, as DNA: TGTGCCAGCACCAGACCGGGTCCCTACGAGCAGTACTTC. The encoded protein is CASTRPGPYEQYF.

The chain combines TRBV11-2 with TRBJ2-1; D call uncertain. CDR1 SGHAT and CDR2 FQNNGV come from the germline V gene. V was clipped by 2 bases and J by 8 bases, with 10 bases between them. The CDR3 is made up of 13 amino acids. This CDR3 is CASSLNKADEQFF. The CDR3, as DNA: TGTGCCAGCAGCTTAAACAAGGCGGATGAGCAGTTCTTC.

The chain joins TRBV7-9 to TRBJ2-1; a weak D match, TRBD2 (5 bases). Germline V gene sequence: CDR1 SEHNR, CDR2 FQNEAQ (reference sequence). V lost 2 bases, J lost 7 bases, and 15 bases lay in between. This CDR3 is built from 15 residues. The CDR3 sequence is CASSLMSGSQNEQFF. CDR3 sequence (DNA): TGTGCCAGCAGCTTAATGTCGGGGTCCCAGAATGAGCAGTTCTTC.

The gene calls are TRBV7-9 and TRBJ1-1; D is uncertain. V was trimmed by 4 bases and J by 0 bases, leaving 12 bases between them. The length of the CDR3 is 15 residues. CDR1 is SEHNR and CDR2 is FQNEAQ in the germline V gene (reference sequence). This CDR3 reads CASSSGSVMNTEAFF. The CDR3 region has the DNA TGTGCCAGCAGCTCCGGCAGTGTGATGAACACTGAAGCTTTCTTT.

Concerning this clonotype: One junction end disagrees with the germline gene, perhaps due to a read error. The chain uses TRBV12-3 or TRBV12-4 and TRBJ1-5; D ambiguous. This CDR3 is built from 13 residues. The CDR3 protein is CARSFRGLQPQHF. The CDR3 DNA reads as TGTGCCCGCAGTTTTCGGGGATTGCAGCCCCAGCATTTT.

This clonotype was seen a handful of times. The chain employs TRBV6-5 and TRBJ1-2, with 9 bases identical to TRBD1. CDR1 and CDR2 from the germline V gene are MNHEY and SVGAGI. Losses at the gene ends were 7 bases for V and 6 bases for J; bases not matched to a gene: 9. There are 14 residues in the CDR3. CDR3 residues: CASTSFTGGDGYTF. CDR3 bases: TGTGCCAGCACCTCCTTCACAGGGGGCGATGGCTACACCTTC.

Note on this clonotype: Compared with germline, one end of the junction differs, possibly owing to a read error. The chain uses TRBV9 and TRBJ2-5, with D maybe TRBD2 (5 bases). Looked up from germline, CDR1 is SGDLS and CDR2 is YYNGEE. The length of the CDR3 is 14 residues. The CDR3 loop is CASSVGGYQEAQYF. The CDR3 DNA sequence: TGTGCCAGCAGCGTCGGCGGGTACCAAGAGGCCCAGTACTTC. The variable domain in full, with the rest retrieved from reference TRBV9 and TRBJ2-5, is DSGVTQTPKHLITATGQRVTLRCSPRSGDLSVYWYQQSLDQGLQFLIQYYNGEERAKGNILERFSAQQFPDLHSELNLSSLELGDSALYFCASSVGGYQEAQYFGPGTRLLVL.

A word on this clonotype: At one of its ends the junction is not consistent with the germline gene, which may arise from a read error. This rearrangement joins TRBV7-7 to TRBJ2-1, with a possible D match to TRBD1 (5 bases). The CDR3 loop spans 15 amino acids. In germline, CDR1 is SSHAT, CDR2 FNYEAQ (reference sequence). The DNA of the CDR3 is TGTGCTAGCAGCTTAGGGGCAGGTGGCCCCAATGAGCAGTTCTTC. It translates to CASSLGAGGPNEQFF.

The chain recombines TRBV7-3 with TRBJ2-7, with a tentative D call TRBD2 (7 bases). V was cut by 1 base and J by 6 bases, with 10 bases left in between. This CDR3 is 13 amino acids long. CDR1 is SGHTA and CDR2 is FQGTGA in the germline V gene. The CDR3 sequence is CASSLKGGIEQYF. CDR3 DNA: TGTGCCAGCAGCTTAAAGGGGGGGATCGAGCAGTACTTC.

In the case of this clonotype: The junction differs from germline at one of its ends, possibly a read error. This CDR3 reads CATSGPQGQGRETAAFF. The CDR3 coding sequence is TGTGCCACCAGTGGCCCTCAAGGACAGGGAAGGGAGACTGCAGCTTTCTTT. The chain links TRBV24-1 to TRBJ1-1; 8 bases align to TRBD1. The CDR3 spans 17 residues. CDR1 is KGHDR and CDR2 is SFDVKD in the germline V gene.

In its sample, this clonotype was seen many times. Here the CDR3 reads CASSVGDTQYF. CDR3 coding DNA: TGTGCCAGCAGCGTAGGGGATACGCAGTATTTT. The V and J genes are TRBV9 and TRBJ2-3, with D unresolved. The CDR3 is 11 residues long. From germline, CDR1 is SGDLS and CDR2 YYNGEE. With 0 bases removed from V and 6 bases from J, the gap between germline ends came to 2 bases.

The V gene is TRBV4-1, the J gene TRBJ2-5; D gene ambiguous. The J call may be mistaken, given a closer DNA end match to TRBJ2-1. The length of the CDR3 is 13 residues. Per germline, CDR1 MGHRA and CDR2 YSYEKL. In DNA form, the CDR3 reads TGCGCCAGCAGCCCTCGCGTGAGCGATGAGCAGTTCTTC. This sequence encodes CASSPRVSDEQFF.

This clonotype was detected a few times. The chain recombines TRBV29-1 with TRBJ1-1; no firm D call. The germline V gene has CDR1 SQVTM and CDR2 ANQGSEA. The CDR3 consists of 13 residues. Trimming stripped 7 bases from V and 0 bases from J, with 12 bases between. In DNA form, the CDR3 reads TGCAGCGCCGAAGGACTGATGAACACTGAAGCTTTCTTT. Protein product: CSAEGLMNTEAFF.

This clonotype has more than one count but fewer than ten. The V gene is TRBV4-2, the J gene TRBJ2-7; maybe TRBD2 (5 bases). Germline loops: CDR1 LGHNA, CDR2 YNFKEQ. The CDR3 is made up of 13 amino acids. V dropped 0 bases and J dropped 10 bases, with 13 bases sitting between them. This chain's CDR3 is CASSQDSRDHQYF. CDR3 DNA: TGTGCCAGCAGCCAAGATAGTCGGGATCATCAGTACTTC.

In its sample, this clonotype was seen many times. The junction shows a germline mismatch at one end, possibly a read error. This rearrangement joins TRBV5-1 to TRBJ2-1; no clear D gene. The germline V gene encodes CDR1 SGHRS and CDR2 YFSETQ. This CDR3 is built from 11 residues. This CDR3 is CASSLGNEQFF. DNA of the CDR3: TGTGCCAGCAGTTTAGGCAATGAGCAGTTCTTC.

This clonotype has more than one count but fewer than ten. V usage is TRBV20-1 and J usage is TRBJ2-7; D is ambiguous. Looked up from germline, CDR1 is DFQATT and CDR2 is SNEGSKA (reference sequence). V dropped 5 bases and J dropped 0 bases, with 11 bases sitting between them. This CDR3 spans 13 amino acids. In nucleotides, the CDR3 is TGCAGTGCTCCCGCCGAGAGCTCCTACGAGCAGTACTTC. Amino acid sequence: CSAPAESSYEQYF.

V is TRBV15 and J is TRBJ1-3; no clear D. V was clipped by 0 bases and J by 5 bases, with 8 bases between them. The CDR3 covers 14 residues. Germline CDR1 and CDR2: LNHNV and YYDKDF (reference sequence). The CDR3 sequence: CATSRDNSRNTIYF. The CDR3 DNA follows: TGTGCCACCAGCAGAGATAACAGCAGAAACACCATATATTTT.

In this sample, this clonotype turned up a few times. The rearrangement uses TRBV27 and TRBJ1-6; D is ambiguous. V gave up 2 bases and J gave up 10 bases, with 12 bases separating them. The CDR3 covers 14 residues. From germline, CDR1 is MNHEY and CDR2 SMNVEV (reference sequence). The CDR3 DNA follows: TGTGCCAGCAGTTTACAAAGGTTATGGTCACCCCTCCACTTT. Its protein is CASSLQRLWSPLHF.

The chain is built from TRBV12-3 or TRBV12-4 and TRBJ2-7, with a tentative D call TRBD1 (5 bases). CDR3 length equals 16 residues. The V end lost 6 bases, the J end lost 0 bases, and 18 bases lay between the germline ends. The CDR3: CASSQNNQGSSYEQYF. The CDR3 DNA is TGTGCCAGCAGCCAAAATAATCAGGGTTCCTCCTACGAGCAGTACTTC.

This chain uses TRBV7-2 with TRBJ2-5; no clear D gene. Germline assignment: CDR1 SGHTA and CDR2 FQGNSA. The CDR3 runs 15 residues. Trimming stripped 1 base from V and 1 base from J, with 10 bases between. CDR3 DNA: TGTGCCAGCAGCTTAGGTGCACACCCCCAAGAGACCCAGTACTTC. It yields the protein CASSLGAHPQETQYF.

Only a few counts were recorded for this clonotype. J is TRBJ2-1 and V is TRBV3-1, with D possibly being TRBD1 (6 bases). Germline V CDR1 and CDR2: LGHDT, YNNKEL (reference sequence). V lost 0 bases, J lost 4 bases, and 16 bases lay in between. This CDR3 spans 17 amino acids. The CDR3: CASSQDSLGGTYNEQFF. CDR3 nucleotides: TGTGCCAGCAGCCAAGATTCACTAGGTGGGACATACAATGAGCAGTTCTTC.

This clonotype was counted between two and nine times. This chain connects TRBV18 to TRBJ2-6, with TRBD2 as a possible D gene (6 bases). Trimming stripped 5 bases from V and 0 bases from J, with 17 bases between. CDR3 length: 18 residues. CDR1 and CDR2 (germline): KGHSH, LQKENI. CDR3 DNA sequence: TGTGCCAGCTCATCCCTATCGGGGGACCCCTCTGGGGCCAACGTCCTGACTTTC. Its protein product is CASSSLSGDPSGANVLTF.